Below, 8 T cell receptor beta chains from the same sample are listed, as sequenced in a study of T cell changes during pregnancy in multiple sclerosis. Using immunoSEQ multiplex PCR, the repertoire was profiled, and TCRdb retains in-frame clones only, with some absent. The sample contains approximately 60,000 clones, around 92% of which appear only once. The sample was peripheral blood, taken in the first trimester of pregnancy. These receptors all come from a female donor with multiple sclerosis, enrolled in a pregnancy study.

The V gene is TRBV6-6, the J gene TRBJ1-1, with D possibly matching TRBD1 (6 bases). This CDR3 has 15 residues. Trimming took off 8 bases at V and 3 bases at J, with 19 bases between the two ends. Per germline, CDR1 MNHNY and CDR2 SVGAGI (reference sequence). CDR3 sequence reads: CASGGAGRGDTEAFF. CDR3 DNA: TGTGCCAGCGGGGGGGCCGGCCGTGGGGACACTGAAGCTTTCTTT.

This clone was counted once. Other nucleotide sequences from this sample produce the same CDR3. The chain links TRBV19 to TRBJ2-7; D may be TRBD2 (5 bases). V gave up 3 bases and J gave up 0 bases, with 9 bases separating them. The germline gives CDR1 LNHDA, CDR2 SQIVND (reference sequence). The CDR3 runs 14 residues. The CDR3 region has the DNA TGTGCCAGTAGTATTACGGGGAGCTCCTACGAGCAGTACTTC. The encoded protein is CASSITGSSYEQYF.

The rearrangement joins TRBV27 to TRBJ2-1; 7 nucleotides agree with TRBD1. From germline, CDR1 is MNHEY and CDR2 SMNVEV (reference sequence). This CDR3 contains 14 residues. The trim removed 4 bases at V and 9 bases at J, leaving 9 bases unmatched. The CDR3 coding sequence is TGTGCCAGCAGTTCGATCAACAGGGGATTTGAGCAGTTCTTC. Its translation: CASSSINRGFEQFF.

The chain is built from TRBV15 and TRBJ2-5, with TRBD2 as a possible D gene (6 bases). V was clipped by 1 base and J by 1 base, with 10 bases between them. Germline V gives CDR1 LNHNV, CDR2 YYDKDF (reference sequence). The CDR3 runs to 15 residues. CDR3 region: CATSRASTSQETQYF. As DNA, the CDR3 is TGTGCCACCAGCAGAGCGTCGACTAGCCAAGAGACCCAGTACTTC.

The CDR3 is CATGDFSYEQYF. In DNA, the CDR3 is TGTGCCACGGGGGACTTCTCCTACGAGCAGTACTTC. This chain uses TRBV19 with TRBJ2-7; tentative D call: TRBD2 (6 bases). V was trimmed by 10 bases and J by 0 bases, leaving 10 bases between them. Germline V gene sequence: CDR1 LNHDA, CDR2 SQIVND (reference sequence). CDR3 length equals 12 residues.

The V and J genes are TRBV9 and TRBJ2-7; D ambiguous. The CDR3 loop spans 14 amino acids. Germline CDR1 and CDR2: SGDLS and YYNGEE. Between the trimmed V and J ends, which lost 0 bases and 0 bases, there was a span of 7 bases. CDR3 coding DNA: TGTGCCAGCAGCGTAGATTACGGCTCCTACGAGCAGTACTTC. It encodes CASSVDYGSYEQYF.

This chain uses TRBV11-2 with TRBJ2-1; TRBD2 might be the D (5 bases). V dropped 5 bases and J dropped 2 bases, with 10 bases sitting between them. The CDR3 sequence is 14 residues long. Germline lookup yields CDR1 SGHAT and CDR2 FQNNGV. CDR3 protein: CASSRGLAYNEQFF. For the CDR3, the DNA is TGTGCCAGCAGCCGCGGGCTTGCCTACAATGAGCAGTTCTTC.

The chain uses TRBV19 and TRBJ2-1; 11 bases align to TRBD1. This CDR3 contains 17 residues. The J segment lost 1 base and the V segment lost 5 bases, leaving 7 bases of the junction unmatched. Germline assignment: CDR1 LNHDA and CDR2 SQIVND (reference sequence). As DNA, the CDR3 is TGTGCCAGTAGTGAAGGACAGGGGGCCTTGTCCTACAATGAGCAGTTCTTC. Translated, it gives CASSEGQGALSYNEQFF.